These 3 T cell receptor beta chains were all obtained from the same sample, sequenced in a study of blood T cell repertoires in COVID-19. Here immunoSEQ multiplex PCR was the method, and the copy in TCRdb shows in-frame clones only, minus some. The sample consists of tens of thousands of clones, less than 90% of them appearing once. The sequencing sample was made of peripheral blood. These receptors were collected from a human donor in a cohort sampled during active COVID-19.

CDR3 DNA: TGTGCCAGCAGCTCACCCCAGGAAGAGACCCAGTACTTC. It codes for CASSSPQEETQYF. This chain joins TRBV7-2 and TRBJ2-5; D not certain. Trimming pared 4 bases from V and 3 bases from J, leaving 9 bases between. Germline V gene data show CDR1 as SGHTA and CDR2 as FQGNSA. The CDR3 contains 13 residues.

As regards this clone: The same CDR3 also results from other DNA sequences found in this sample. The J gene is TRBJ2-3, the V gene TRBV18; TRBD2 agrees at 9 bases. J was trimmed by 4 bases and V by 0 bases; bases with no gene match: 2. The CDR3 loop spans 15 amino acids. The germline V gene has CDR1 KGHSH and CDR2 LQKENI. This CDR3 is CASSPPSGSPDTQYF. The CDR3 DNA reads TGTGCCAGCTCACCACCTAGCGGGAGTCCAGATACGCAGTATTTT.

This clone has only one observation. The chain has TRBV4-3 and TRBJ2-1; 8 bases fit TRBD2. The CDR3 is 16 amino acids. J was trimmed by 7 bases and V by 0 bases; bases with no gene match: 8. The V gene's germline CDR1 is LGHNA and CDR2 YSLEER. CDR3 in amino acids: CASSQDTFLAGNEQFF. The CDR3 DNA sequence: TGCGCCAGCAGCCAAGATACTTTCCTAGCGGGTAATGAGCAGTTCTTC.